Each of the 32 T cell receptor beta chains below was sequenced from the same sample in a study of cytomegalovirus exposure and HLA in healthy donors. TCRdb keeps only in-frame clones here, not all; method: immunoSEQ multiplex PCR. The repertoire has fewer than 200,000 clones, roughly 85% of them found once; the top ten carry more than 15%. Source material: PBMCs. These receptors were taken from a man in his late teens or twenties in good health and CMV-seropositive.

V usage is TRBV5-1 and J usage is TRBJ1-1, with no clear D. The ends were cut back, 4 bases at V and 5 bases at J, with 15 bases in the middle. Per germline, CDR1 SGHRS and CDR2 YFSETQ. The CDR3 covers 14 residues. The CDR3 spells CASSPSGVGTEAFF. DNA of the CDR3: TGCGCCAGCAGCCCGAGCGGGGTGGGAACTGAAGCTTTCTTT.

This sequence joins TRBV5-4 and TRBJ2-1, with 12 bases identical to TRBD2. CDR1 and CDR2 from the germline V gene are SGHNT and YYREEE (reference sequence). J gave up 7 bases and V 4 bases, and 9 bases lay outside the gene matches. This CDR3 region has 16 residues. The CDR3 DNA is TGTGCCAGCAGCCGACGACTAGCGGGGGAGGGGAATGAGCAGTTCTTC. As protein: CASSRRLAGEGNEQFF.

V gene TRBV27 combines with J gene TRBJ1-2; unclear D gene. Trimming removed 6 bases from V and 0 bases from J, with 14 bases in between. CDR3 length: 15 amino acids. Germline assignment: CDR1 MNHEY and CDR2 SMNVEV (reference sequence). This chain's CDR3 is CASRLGLNSNYGYTF. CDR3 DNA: TGTGCCAGCAGATTAGGGCTGAACTCTAACTATGGCTACACCTTC.

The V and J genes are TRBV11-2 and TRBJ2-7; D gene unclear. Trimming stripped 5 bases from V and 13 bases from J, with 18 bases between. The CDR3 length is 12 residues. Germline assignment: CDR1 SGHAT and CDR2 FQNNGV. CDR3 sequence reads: CASSTLGKSPYF. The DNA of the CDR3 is TGTGCCAGCAGCACCTTGGGCAAGTCCCCTTACTTC.

The CDR3 bases are TGTGCCAGCAGTTACTCCGTCCACACCGGGGAGCTGTTTTTT. Amino acids: CASSYSVHTGELFF. This chain connects TRBV6-5 to TRBJ2-2; D unresolved. V lost 0 bases to trimming and J lost 3 bases, with 5 bases between them. The CDR3 length is 14 residues. The germline gives CDR1 MNHEY, CDR2 SVGAGI.

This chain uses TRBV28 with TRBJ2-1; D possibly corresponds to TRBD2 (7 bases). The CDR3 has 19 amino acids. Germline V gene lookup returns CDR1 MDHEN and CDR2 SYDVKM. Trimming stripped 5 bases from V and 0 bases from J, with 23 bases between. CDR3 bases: TGTGCCAGCAGTCTTGGAGGGGGAGGGCTGTCCAGCTCCTACAATGAGCAGTTCTTC. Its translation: CASSLGGGGLSSSYNEQFF.

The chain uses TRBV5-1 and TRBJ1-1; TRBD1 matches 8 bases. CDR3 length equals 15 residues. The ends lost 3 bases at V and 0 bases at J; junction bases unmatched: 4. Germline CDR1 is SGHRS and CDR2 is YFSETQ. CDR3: CASSSRQGMNTEAFF. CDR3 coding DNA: TGCGCCAGCAGCTCCAGACAGGGGATGAACACTGAAGCTTTCTTT.

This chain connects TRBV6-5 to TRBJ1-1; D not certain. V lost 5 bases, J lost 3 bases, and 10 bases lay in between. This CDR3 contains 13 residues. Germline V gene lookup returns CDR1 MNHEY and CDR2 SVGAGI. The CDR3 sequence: CASSSYGHTEAFF. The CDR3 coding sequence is TGTGCCAGCAGTAGCTACGGTCACACTGAAGCTTTCTTT.

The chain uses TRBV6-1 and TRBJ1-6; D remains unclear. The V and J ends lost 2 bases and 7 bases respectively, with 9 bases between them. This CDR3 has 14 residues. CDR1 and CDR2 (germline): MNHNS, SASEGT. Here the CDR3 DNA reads TGTGCCAGCAGTGAACGACACATAAATTCACCCCTCCACTTT. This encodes CASSERHINSPLHF.

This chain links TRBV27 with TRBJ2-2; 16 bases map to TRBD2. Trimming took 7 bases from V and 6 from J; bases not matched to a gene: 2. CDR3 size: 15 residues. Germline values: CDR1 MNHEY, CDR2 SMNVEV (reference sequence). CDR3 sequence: CASIGTSGRAGELFF. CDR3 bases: TGTGCCAGCATCGGGACTAGCGGGAGGGCCGGGGAGCTGTTTTTT.

CDR3 in DNA: TGTGCCAGTAGTACCAGGTGGTTTCGGGGGGGGTCCGGCAATGAGCAGTTCTTC. Residues: CASSTRWFRGGSGNEQFF. The V call is TRBV19, the J call TRBJ2-1, with 8 nucleotides matching TRBD2. This CDR3 spans 18 amino acids. CDR1 LNHDA and CDR2 SQIVND come from the germline V gene (reference sequence). V lost 4 bases to trimming and J lost 6 bases; unmatched junction nucleotides: 17.

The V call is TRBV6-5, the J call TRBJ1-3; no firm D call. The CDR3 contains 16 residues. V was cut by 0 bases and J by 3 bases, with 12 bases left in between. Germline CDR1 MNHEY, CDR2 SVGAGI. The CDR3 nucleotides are TGTGCCAGCAGTTACTCGCCGGGAACAATTGGAAACACCATATATTTT. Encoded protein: CASSYSPGTIGNTIYF.

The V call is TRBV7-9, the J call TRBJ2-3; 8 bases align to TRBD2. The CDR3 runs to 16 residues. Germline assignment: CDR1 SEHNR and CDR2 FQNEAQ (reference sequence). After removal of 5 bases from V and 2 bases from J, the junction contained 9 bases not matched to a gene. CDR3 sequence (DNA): TGTGCCAGCAGCCGCGGGGCGGGGGGCCTCACAGATACGCAGTATTTT. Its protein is CASSRGAGGLTDTQYF.

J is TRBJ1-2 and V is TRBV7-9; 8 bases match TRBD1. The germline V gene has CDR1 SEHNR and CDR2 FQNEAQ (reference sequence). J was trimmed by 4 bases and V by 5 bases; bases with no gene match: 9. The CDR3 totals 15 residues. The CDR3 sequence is CASSRPGGAGYGYTF. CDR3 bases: TGTGCCAGCAGCCGCCCAGGGGGCGCGGGCTATGGCTACACCTTC.

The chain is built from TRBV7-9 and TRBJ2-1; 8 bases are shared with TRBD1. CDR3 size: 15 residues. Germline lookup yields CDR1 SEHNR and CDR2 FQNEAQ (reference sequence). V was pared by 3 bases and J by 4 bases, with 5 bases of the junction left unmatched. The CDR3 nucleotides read TGTGCCAGCAGCTTTAGTCAGGGGGCGTACAATGAGCAGTTCTTC. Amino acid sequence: CASSFSQGAYNEQFF.

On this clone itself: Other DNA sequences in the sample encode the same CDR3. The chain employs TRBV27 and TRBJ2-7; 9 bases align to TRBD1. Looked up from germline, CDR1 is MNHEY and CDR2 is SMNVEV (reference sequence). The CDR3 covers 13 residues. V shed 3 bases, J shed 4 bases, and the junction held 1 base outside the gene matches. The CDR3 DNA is TGTGCCAGCAGTTTGGACAGGGGTTACGAGCAGTACTTC. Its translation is CASSLDRGYEQYF.

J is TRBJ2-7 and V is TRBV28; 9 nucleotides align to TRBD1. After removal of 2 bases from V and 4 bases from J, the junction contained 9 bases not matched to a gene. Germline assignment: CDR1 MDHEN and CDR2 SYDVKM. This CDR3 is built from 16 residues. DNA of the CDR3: TGTGCCAGCAGTTTAGGTAACGCGGGACAGGGATACGAGCAGTACTTC. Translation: CASSLGNAGQGYEQYF. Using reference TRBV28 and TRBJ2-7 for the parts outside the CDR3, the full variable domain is DVKVTQSSRYLVKRTGEKVFLECVQDMDHENMFWYRQDPGLGLRLIYFSYDVKMKEKGDIPEGYSVSREKKERFSLILESASTNQTSMYLCASSLGNAGQGYEQYFGPGTRLTVT.

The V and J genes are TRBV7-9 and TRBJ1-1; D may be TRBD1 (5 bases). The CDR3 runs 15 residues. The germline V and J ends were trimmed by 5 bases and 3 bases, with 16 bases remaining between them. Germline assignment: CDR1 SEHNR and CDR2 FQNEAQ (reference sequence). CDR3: CASSTAGYSDTEAFF. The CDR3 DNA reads TGTGCCAGCAGCACTGCAGGGTATTCGGACACTGAAGCTTTCTTT.

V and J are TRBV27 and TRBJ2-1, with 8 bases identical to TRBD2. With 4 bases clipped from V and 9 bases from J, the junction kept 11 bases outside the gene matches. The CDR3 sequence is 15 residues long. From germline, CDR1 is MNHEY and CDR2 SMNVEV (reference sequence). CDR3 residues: CASSSTSGAAFEQFF. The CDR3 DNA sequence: TGTGCCAGCAGTTCTACTAGCGGCGCTGCCTTTGAGCAGTTCTTC.

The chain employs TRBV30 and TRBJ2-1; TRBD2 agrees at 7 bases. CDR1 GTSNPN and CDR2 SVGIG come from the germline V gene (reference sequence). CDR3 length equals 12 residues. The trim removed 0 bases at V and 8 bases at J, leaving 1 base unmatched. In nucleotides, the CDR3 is TGTGCCTGGAGTGTGGGAGGGGATGAGCAGTTCTTC. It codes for CAWSVGGDEQFF.

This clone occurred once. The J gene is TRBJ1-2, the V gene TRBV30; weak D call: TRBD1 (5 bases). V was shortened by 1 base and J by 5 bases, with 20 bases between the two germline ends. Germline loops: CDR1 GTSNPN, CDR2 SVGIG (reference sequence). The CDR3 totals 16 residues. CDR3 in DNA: TGTGCCTGGAGTGATCCGGGACTGGTGAATCTGTATGGCTACACCTTC. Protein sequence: CAWSDPGLVNLYGYTF.

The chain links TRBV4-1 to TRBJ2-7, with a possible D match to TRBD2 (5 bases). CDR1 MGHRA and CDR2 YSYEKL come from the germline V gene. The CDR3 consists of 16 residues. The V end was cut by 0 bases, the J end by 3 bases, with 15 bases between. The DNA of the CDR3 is TGCGCCAGCAGCCAAGATCAGGCGGGCTGGTACTACGAGCAGTACTTC. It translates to CASSQDQAGWYYEQYF.

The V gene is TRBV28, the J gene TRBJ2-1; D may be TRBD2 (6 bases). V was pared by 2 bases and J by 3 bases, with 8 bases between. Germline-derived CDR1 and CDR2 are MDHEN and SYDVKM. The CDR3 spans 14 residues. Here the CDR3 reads CASSLTSRYNEQFF. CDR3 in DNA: TGTGCCAGCAGTTTAACTAGCCGCTACAATGAGCAGTTCTTC.

This CDR3 reads CASSLGTAGRETQYF. The DNA of the CDR3 is TGTGCCAGCAGTCTAGGGACAGCCGGCCGGGAGACCCAGTACTTC. The chain is built from TRBV2 and TRBJ2-5; 7 bases match TRBD1. CDR3 length: 15 residues. J was trimmed by 5 bases and V by 5 bases; bases with no gene match: 11. Germline V CDR1 and CDR2: SNHLY, FYNNEI.

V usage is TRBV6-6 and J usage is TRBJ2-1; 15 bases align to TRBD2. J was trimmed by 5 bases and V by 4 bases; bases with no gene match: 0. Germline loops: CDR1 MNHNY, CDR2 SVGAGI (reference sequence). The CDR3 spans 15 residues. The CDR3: CASSWTSGGDNEQFF. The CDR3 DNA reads TGTGCCAGCAGTTGGACTAGCGGGGGGGACAATGAGCAGTTCTTC.

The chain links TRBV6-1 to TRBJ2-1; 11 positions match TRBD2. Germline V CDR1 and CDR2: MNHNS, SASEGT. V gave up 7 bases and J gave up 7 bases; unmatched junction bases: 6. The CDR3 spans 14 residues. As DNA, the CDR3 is TGTGCCAGCACCCGACTAGCGGGGAGTAATGAGCAGTTCTTC. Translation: CASTRLAGSNEQFF.

CDR3 nucleotides: TGTGCCAGCAGCGTAGGGGGGGGCACATCCTACGAGCAGTACTTC. It is translated as CASSVGGGTSYEQYF. The chain recombines TRBV9 with TRBJ2-7; a possible D gene is TRBD2 (7 bases). The V and J ends lost 0 bases and 1 base respectively, with 11 bases between them. Per germline, CDR1 SGDLS and CDR2 YYNGEE. The CDR3 loop spans 15 amino acids.

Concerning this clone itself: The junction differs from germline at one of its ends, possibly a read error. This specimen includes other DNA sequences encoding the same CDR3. The DNA of the CDR3 is TGTGCCAGCAAGCCCCTTGATCCTGGGGCCAATGTCCTGACTTTC. Residues: CASKPLDPGANVLTF. V gene TRBV2 combines with J gene TRBJ2-6; a possible D gene is TRBD1 (5 bases). CDR1 and CDR2 (germline): SNHLY, FYNNEI. The CDR3 spans 15 residues. The full variable domain, in which reference TRBV2 and TRBJ2-6 provide the parts outside the CDR3, is EPEVTQTPSHQVTQMGQEVILRCVPISNHLYFYWYRQILGQKVEFLVSFYNNEISEKSEIFDDQFSVERPDGSNFTLKIRSTKLEDSAMYFCASKPLDPGANVLTFGAGSRLTVL.

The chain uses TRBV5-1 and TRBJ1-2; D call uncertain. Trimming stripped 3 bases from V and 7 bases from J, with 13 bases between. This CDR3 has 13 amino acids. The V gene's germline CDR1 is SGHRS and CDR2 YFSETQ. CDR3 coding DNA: TGCGCCAGCAGCTACTCGAGTCCACGTGGCTACACCTTC. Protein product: CASSYSSPRGYTF.

CDR3 residues: CASSQIRAGGCEQFF. DNA for the CDR3: TGCGCCAGCAGTCAAATCCGCGCGGGAGGGTGTGAGCAGTTCTTC. The V call is TRBV23-1, the J call TRBJ2-1, with 9 positions matching TRBD2. Being an ORF, TRBV23-1 has a function that is uncertain. The ends lost 2 bases at V and 9 bases at J; junction bases unmatched: 8. CDR3 size: 15 residues.

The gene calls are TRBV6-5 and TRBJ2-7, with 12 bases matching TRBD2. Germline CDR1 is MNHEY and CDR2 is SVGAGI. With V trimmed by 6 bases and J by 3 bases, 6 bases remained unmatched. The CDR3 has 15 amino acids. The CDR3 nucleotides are TGTGCCAGCAGCCCGACTAGCGGGGGAAACTACGAGCAGTACTTC. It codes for CASSPTSGGNYEQYF.

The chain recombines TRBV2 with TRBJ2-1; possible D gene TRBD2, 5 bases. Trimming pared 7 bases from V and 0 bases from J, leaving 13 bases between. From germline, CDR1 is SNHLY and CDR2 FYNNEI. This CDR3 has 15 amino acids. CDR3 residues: CASNSAVSSYNEQFF. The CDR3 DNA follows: TGTGCCAGCAACTCAGCGGTTAGCTCCTACAATGAGCAGTTCTTC.